This T cell receptor beta chain was identified during a study of cytomegalovirus exposure and HLA in healthy donors (dated by TCRdb to about 2017). Broadly, across the study: An earlier analysis of some 620 of the donors reported approximately 300 Gb of sequence data and 117 million unique TCR beta sequences obtained from some 170 million T cells. The study aimed to test whether signatures of past pathogen exposure could be identified by cataloging public T cell receptors. Donor age, sex, ethnicity and CMV serostatus were compiled alongside the repertoire data. Several DR-DQ haplotypes were handled as single units for association and clustering because linkage in the cohort was strong. Along with the approximately 600-subject first cohort, a separate validation cohort of over 90 different subjects was used. To study patterns of TCR occurrence, a later analysis re-analyzed previously published TCR beta repertoires from around 670 donors and added high-resolution HLA genotyping. Among the approximately 420 genotyped donors, under 90% belonged to the genetic ancestry cluster associated with self-reported Caucasian donors. In a later genetic analysis, genome-wide SNP genotypes for about 55% of the roughly 670 donors were used, and that subset was treated as a discovery cohort. Rather than drawing on any new phenotypic data, the later analysis identified candidate immune exposures from TCR beta sequences and the way those sequences occurred across donors. The study profiled the T cell repertoires of some 610 subjects by immunosequencing and related them to cytomegalovirus serostatus. Every discovery cohort repertoire had been produced on one sequencing platform. Typing coverage varied by locus: roughly 620-640 donors for A, B, C, DRB1 and DQB1; approximately 520 for DQA1; around 570 for DPA1; approximately 470 for DPB1. Across 398 genotyped donors of the cohort, an average of roughly 250,000 unique TCR beta nucleotide sequences per donor were sequenced, and roughly 18% of those sequences were non-productive. Around 320 gigabases of sequencing data and tens of millions of unique TCR sequences were included in an early release covering around 600 HLA-typed donors. To decide whether each TCR beta V gene segment behaved as functional or pseudogenic, an earlier analysis of approximately 620 of the donors relied on high-throughput TCR beta sequencing. To predict cytomegalovirus infection status, the study brought together high-throughput TCR immunosequencing, statistical association of individual TCRs with disease status, and machine learning. HLA typing included class I and class II loci at four-digit resolution.

The cohort was made up of 500 to 800 healthy bone marrow donors. At the time of sampling, all cohort members were nominally healthy, though unrecorded immune exposures were likely present. The donor was CMV seropositive and was included in the group of 300 or so seropositive cohort members. Every donor gave a peripheral blood sample, and the peripheral blood mononuclear cells from that sample were used for TCR beta sequencing. Genomic DNA extraction from the blood cell samples was performed with the Qiagen DNeasy Blood Extraction Kit. Library preparation was by the immunoSEQ multiplex PCR assay. The multiplex PCR relied on a mix of 60 forward primers for TCR Vbeta segments and 13 reverse primers for TCR Jbeta segments. A multiplex PCR assay on genomic DNA amplified the CDR3 region of rearranged TCR beta genes. On the Illumina HiSeq System, the amplified TCR beta libraries were sequenced as 87-base-pair reads. The paper's data handling went like this. A later analysis tallied approximately 87 million unique TCR beta chains across the 700 or so repertoires, and about 10 million of those chains were shared by two or more donors. To remove PCR and sequencing errors, raw reads were error-corrected and collapsed into unique sequences using a nearest-neighbor algorithm that merged closely related sequences. CDR3 sequences were aligned to IMGT reference sequences to assign V, D and J gene segments. For a sequence to be retained, a match of at least six nucleotides was required to both a V gene segment and a J gene segment. Rearrangements were called productive when the CDR3 lacked stop codons and stayed in frame with V and J; all others were non-productive. CDR3 was defined according to IMGT convention as the region running from the second conserved V-encoded cysteine to the conserved J-encoded phenylalanine. The earlier analysis of approximately 500 of the donors excluded sequences that lacked an unambiguous match to a single V gene segment. An earlier analysis of a few hundred of the donors classified V segments as functional when productive rearrangements were above 56.7% and as segregating when the standard deviation between donors was above 5%. A statistical classification framework was built for diagnosing cytomegalovirus status from the catalog of TCR beta chain sequences. A later analysis assigned V and J genes by comparing TCR nucleotide sequences with IMGT/GENE-DB human TR gene sequences. The TCRdist pipeline was used in a later analysis to assign CDR3 sequences and most-parsimonious VDJ recombination scenarios. In a later analysis, each TCR beta chain was defined by its CDR3 amino acid sequence together with its V-gene family, and reads without a unique V-gene family were excluded. As a way to deal with suspected cross-contamination and a sequencing artifact, a later analysis dropped approximately 590 nucleotide sequences that were highly shared and had low generation probability. In a later analysis, a clonal expansion index was calculated for each public chain from normalized within-repertoire ranks of inferred template counts. Generation probabilities in a later analysis came from a VDJ recombination model fitted to out-of-frame rearrangements, and those results were checked against IGoR. A later analysis scored TCR-TCR, TCR-HLA and TCR-CMV co-occurrence with hypergeometric tests, applying a repertoire-size bias correction to TCR pairs. In a later analysis, false discovery rates were estimated by permuting HLA or CMV assignments 20 times. In a later analysis, co-occurring TCRs were grouped using DBSCAN, with TCRdist sequence similarity added in when clustering inside HLA-allele-positive subsets. Repertoires with fewer than 30,000 or more than 120,000 public chains, plus five repertoires with anomalous nucleotide sharing, were excluded from co-occurrence clustering. TCRdb obtained this table from immuneACCESS and retained in-frame rearrangements with V and J assigned. These tables miss some clones; where compared with another copy, unresolved V genes account for less than half of the shortfall, and the remainder is unexplained. D and trimming come from the DNA, and the V and J calls and clone size come from that table. This sample is represented by under 60,000 clones; around 77% of them were singletons. Roughly 3.4% of the sample belongs to the ten largest clones.

Summary of the overall study and its limitations: Because HLA typing was unavailable for some donors at each locus, only the typed subset was used in association tests. The sequencing pipeline was judged likely to have produced a cluster of highly shared sequence variants as a technical artifact. The only immune exposure information available for the cohort was CMV serostatus. Compared with equally common non-associated chains, HLA-associated TCR beta chains in a later analysis were more clonally expanded and had lower generation probabilities. A further reported finding was that TCR beta sequences accurately predicted the HLA-A and HLA-B alleles for most subjects in the first cohort. In an earlier analysis of approximately 590 of the donors, most TCR beta V segments were observed in productive rearrangements about 87% or about 30% of the time, broadly matching IMGT annotations. Cytomegalovirus status was reported to be diagnosed by the classifier with high specificity and sensitivity in both the original and validation cohorts. Compared with the 666-donor mean, donors in an Asian-associated ancestry cluster had fewer N-insertions in productive TCRs, according to a later genetic analysis. Strong co-occurrence of HLA alleles, especially DR and DQ, made assigning TCR associations to individual alleles difficult. Linkage disequilibrium might explain the correlated functional status among segregating V segments, but an unknown experimental factor could not be excluded. Roughly uniform sequencing depth across donors was assumed in presence/absence analyses, although this assumption may not hold. It was suggested by the authors that the approach could potentially be generalized to other disease states and immunological phenotypes. The study listed 150 to 200 TCR beta chains as associated with cytomegalovirus. Several of the top co-occurrence clusters appeared to be linked to parvovirus B19, influenza, CMV and Epstein-Barr virus, according to a later analysis. According to a later analysis, most CMV-associated TCR beta chains appeared to be HLA-restricted, and the HLA associations seemed to be driven largely by CMV exposure. The 87-base-pair reads could not distinguish some IMGT-functional V segments, including TRBV6-2 and TRBV6-3, so those segments were excluded. Most TCR sequences were seen in very few donors, while some public TCRs were found in many individuals. This cohort had only TCR beta chains sequenced, and the lack of alpha or paired-chain data limited which features could be detected. Because counts were too low, under 20 rarely observed V segments, including chromosome 9 orphons, were left out of the earlier analysis of about 500 of the donors. In a later analysis, the rate of TCR association differed among HLA loci, with DRB1 alleles having the most associated TCRs and HLA-C alleles having the fewest. A later analysis associated 16,951 TCR beta sequences with specific HLA alleles at a false discovery rate of 0.05. An association between a missense DCLRE1C variant and V-gene and J-gene trimming of TCR beta chains was found in a later genetic analysis and replicated in an independent cohort. A few of the identified cytomegalovirus-associated TCR beta chains were confirmed in vitro to be specific for cytomegalovirus antigens.

As encoded in the germline V gene (reference sequence), CDR1 is SGHKS while CDR2 is YYEKEE. Trimming at the junction amounts to 7 bases on V and 1 base on J, and the germline ends lie 11 bases apart. From the cysteine through the phenylalanine, the CDR3 covers 13 amino acids. CDR3 DNA is the only sequence kept; it has 39 bases, read in frame from the first base. In the case of this clone: The target of this receptor is not known. Qualities for individual bases were not recorded, and no much larger clone is one base off.

Sample: PBMCs. The clonotype originates from a woman in her 40s in good health and CMV-seropositive. The chain uses TRBV5-5 and TRBJ1-1, with no confidently assigned D gene. The CDR3 reads CASASVGNTEAFF. The DNA sequence is given as TGTGCCAGCGCCTCGGTTGGGAACACTGAAGCTTTCTTT.